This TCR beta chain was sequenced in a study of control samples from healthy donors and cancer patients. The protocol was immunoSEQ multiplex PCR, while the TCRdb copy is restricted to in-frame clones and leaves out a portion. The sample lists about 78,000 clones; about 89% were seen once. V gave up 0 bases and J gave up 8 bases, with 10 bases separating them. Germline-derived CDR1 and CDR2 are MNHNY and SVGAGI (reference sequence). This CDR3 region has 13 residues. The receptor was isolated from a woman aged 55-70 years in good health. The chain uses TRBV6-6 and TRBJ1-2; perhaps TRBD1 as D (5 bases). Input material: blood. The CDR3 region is CASSYSQGLGYTF. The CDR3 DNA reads TGTGCCAGCAGTTACTCTCAGGGTCTCGGCTACACCTTC.